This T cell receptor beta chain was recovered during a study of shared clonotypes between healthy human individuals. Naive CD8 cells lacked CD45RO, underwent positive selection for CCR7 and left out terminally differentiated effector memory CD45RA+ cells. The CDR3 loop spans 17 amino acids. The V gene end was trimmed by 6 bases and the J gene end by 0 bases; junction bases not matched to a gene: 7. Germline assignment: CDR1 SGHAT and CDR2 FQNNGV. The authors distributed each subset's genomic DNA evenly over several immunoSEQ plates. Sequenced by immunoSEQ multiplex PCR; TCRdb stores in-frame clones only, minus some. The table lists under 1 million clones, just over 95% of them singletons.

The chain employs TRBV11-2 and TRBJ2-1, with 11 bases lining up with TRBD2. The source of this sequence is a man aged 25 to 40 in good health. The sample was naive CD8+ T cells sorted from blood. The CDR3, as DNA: TGTGCCAGCAGTAGGACTAGCGGGCCAAGCTCCTACAATGAGCAGTTCTTC. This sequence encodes CASSRTSGPSSYNEQFF. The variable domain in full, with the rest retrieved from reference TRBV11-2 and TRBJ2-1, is EAGVAQSPRYKIIEKRQSVAFWCNPISGHATLYWYQQILGQGPKLLIQFQNNGVVDDSQLPKDRFSAERLKGVDSTLKIQPAKLEDSAVYLCASSRTSGPSSYNEQFFGPGTRLTVL.